These T cell receptor beta chains were read from a single sample in a study of T cell changes during pregnancy in multiple sclerosis. Here immunoSEQ multiplex PCR was the method, and the copy in TCRdb shows in-frame clones only, minus some. The sample holds approximately 39,000 clones, almost 90% seen once. Sequences were derived from CD4+ T cells from peripheral blood mononuclear cells, sampled in the second trimester of pregnancy. These receptors were taken from a female donor with multiple sclerosis, enrolled in a pregnancy study. CDR3s include the opening cysteine and the closing phenylalanine or tryptophan. The order of the fields is clone size, V gene, D gene, J gene, CDR3 protein, CDR3 DNA. A D gene is named only where the DNA matches it firmly. Clone size, where shown, is once, few, many, or a class for clones that have expanded.

>.|TRBV7-6|.|TRBJ2-1
CASSLGSREQFF
TGTGCCAGCAGCTTAGGGTCCCGGGAGCAGTTCTTC
>.|TRBV10-3|TRBD1|TRBJ2-7
CAIRRQGGGYEQYF
TGTGCCATCAGGAGACAGGGTGGGGGTTACGAGCAGTACTTC
>.|TRBV15|.|TRBJ1-3
CATSRDIGSSGNTIYF
TGTGCCACCAGCAGAGATATAGGGAGCTCTGGAAACACCATATATTTT
>.|TRBV18|TRBD1|TRBJ2-7
CASSPGDSPMREQYF
TGTGCCAGCTCACCGGGGGACAGCCCGATGCGGGAGCAGTACTTC
>once|TRBV11-3|.|TRBJ2-5
CASSLETGQETQYF
TGTGCCAGCAGCTTAGAGACGGGACAAGAGACCCAGTACTTC
>.|TRBV18|.|TRBJ1-4
CASSRGGTNEKLFF
TGTGCCAGCTCACGAGGGGGTACTAATGAAAAACTGTTTTTT
>.|TRBV7-2|.|TRBJ2-1
CASSSSRSLDYNEQFF
TGTGCCAGCAGCTCCTCTAGGAGTCTGGACTACAATGAGCAGTTCTTC
>.|TRBV4-3|TRBD1|TRBJ2-5
CASSQDWDRGGTQYF
TGCGCCAGCAGCCAGGATTGGGACAGGGGAGGGACCCAGTACTTC
>.|TRBV28|.|TRBJ1-2
CASTSGNYGYTF
TGTGCCAGCACCTCAGGGAACTATGGCTACACCTTC
>.|TRBV28|.|TRBJ2-3
CASSPDWSRTDTQYF
TGTGCCAGCAGTCCGGACTGGAGTCGCACAGATACGCAGTATTTT
>.|TRBV28|.|TRBJ2-2
CASSLEPTGGTGELFF
TGTGCCAGCAGTTTAGAGCCGACAGGCGGGACCGGGGAGCTGTTTTTT
>.|TRBV5-1|.|TRBJ2-3
CASSQSQDTQYF
TGCGCCAGCAGCCAAAGCCAAGATACGCAGTATTTT
>.|TRBV7-8|TRBD1|TRBJ2-2
CASSLAFRPGQATRGTGELFF
TGTGCCAGCAGCTTAGCGTTCCGACCGGGACAGGCGACGCGAGGAACCGGGGAGCTGTTTTTT
>.|TRBV18|.|TRBJ2-3
CASSPLRSTDTQYF
TGTGCCAGCTCACCATTGAGGAGCACAGATACGCAGTATTTT
>.|TRBV7-9|.|TRBJ2-1
CASSSYSSGYEQFF
TGTGCCAGCAGCTCATACTCATCCGGGTATGAGCAGTTCTTC
>.|TRBV27|TRBD2|TRBJ2-1
CASSVSGISYNEQFF
TGTGCCAGCAGTGTTAGCGGGATCTCCTACAATGAGCAGTTCTTC
>.|TRBV25-1|.|TRBJ1-2
CASSEDGGQPLNYGYTF
TGTGCCAGCAGTGAGGATGGGGGCCAACCTTTAAACTATGGCTACACCTTC
>.|TRBV6-5|TRBD1|TRBJ2-5
CASSFNRGLETQYF
TGTGCCAGCAGTTTCAACAGGGGATTGGAGACCCAGTACTTC
>.|TRBV19|.|TRBJ1-3
CASNRDISGNTIYF
TGTGCCAGTAACAGGGACATCTCTGGAAACACCATATATTTT
>.|TRBV18|.|TRBJ1-1
CASSPWQGVAFF
TGTGCCAGCTCACCGTGGCAGGGCGTCGCTTTCTTT
>.|TRBV7-8|.|TRBJ2-2
CASSPQTVHTGELFF
TGTGCCAGCAGCCCGCAGACAGTGCACACCGGGGAGCTGTTTTTT
>once|TRBV6-6|.|TRBJ2-5
CASSYSRLAQETQYF
TGTGCCAGCAGTTACTCTCGCCTGGCCCAAGAGACCCAGTACTTC